This T cell receptor beta chain was captured in a study of OX40 agonist ivuxolimab in advanced cancers. Data came from immunoSEQ multiplex PCR; TCRdb stores just in-frame clones and leaves some out. This sample has 100,000 or so clones; 94% occur once, and the top ten carry approximately 0.18%. This CDR3 spans 15 amino acids. Trimming cost V 7 bases and J 4 bases, with 18 bases left between them. Germline V CDR1 and CDR2: MNHEY, SMNVEV (reference sequence). This specimen was CD4+ or CD8+ T cells sorted from blood, taken in a trial of the OX40 agonist ivuxolimab. The V call is TRBV27, the J call TRBJ2-3; a possible D gene is TRBD2 (5 bases). This clonotype was sampled from an adult with an advanced solid tumor such as melanoma, head and neck, liver or kidney cancer. CDR3 region: CASTRQLGSADTQYF. CDR3 nucleotide sequence: TGTGCCAGCACTCGACAACTGGGTAGCGCAGATACGCAGTATTTT.